These 14 T cell receptor beta chains were all obtained from the same sample, sequenced in a study of T cell responses to AZD1222 COVID-19 vaccine. The repertoire was sequenced with immunoSEQ multiplex PCR; TCRdb's copy has only in-frame clones and lacks some. This table holds 100,000 or so clones, over 75% found once. This specimen was peripheral blood, taken on day 0 of AZD1222 vaccination. These receptors all come from an adult in good health.

Written as DNA, the CDR3 is TGCGCCAGCATCGGACCTTCAGATACGCAGTATTTT. As protein: CASIGPSDTQYF. The chain has TRBV23-1 and TRBJ2-3; D is undetermined. TRBV23-1 is an ORF, with its function uncertain. Trimming cost V 7 bases and J 4 bases, with 9 bases left between them. The CDR3 consists of 12 residues.

The rearrangement uses TRBV28 and TRBJ1-1, with D uncertain. V was cut by 6 bases and J by 2 bases, with 13 bases left in between. The germline V gene encodes CDR1 MDHEN and CDR2 SYDVKM. This CDR3 spans 14 amino acids. This chain's CDR3 is CASRAVTGNTEAFF. Here the CDR3 DNA reads TGTGCCAGCAGGGCCGTGACGGGCAACACTGAAGCTTTCTTT.

The chain recombines TRBV5-1 with TRBJ2-7; 9 bases map to TRBD2. The CDR3 length is 16 residues. The ends lost 0 bases at V and 3 bases at J; junction bases unmatched: 7. The germline CDR1 and CDR2 sequences are SGHRS and YFSETQ. CDR3 in DNA: TGCGCCAGCAGCTTGGGGTTAGCGGGGGCCGTCTACGAGCAGTACTTC. It encodes CASSLGLAGAVYEQYF. The full variable domain, in which reference TRBV5-1 and TRBJ2-7 provide the parts outside the CDR3, is KAGVTQTPRYLIKTRGQQVTLSCSPISGHRSVSWYQQTPGQGLQFLFEYFSETQRNKGNFPGRFSGRQFSNSRSEMNVSTLELGDSALYLCASSLGLAGAVYEQYFGPGTRLTVT.

The V gene is TRBV27, the J gene TRBJ2-1; D not resolved. This CDR3 is 12 amino acids long. Trimming took off 6 bases at V and 9 bases at J, with 12 bases between the two ends. Germline V gene lookup returns CDR1 MNHEY and CDR2 SMNVEV (reference sequence). The chain's CDR3 is CASRGTPREQFF. CDR3 nucleotide sequence: TGTGCCAGCAGAGGCACCCCGCGTGAGCAGTTCTTC.

The chain has TRBV10-2 and TRBJ2-7, with D possibly being TRBD2 (6 bases). The germline V and J ends were trimmed by 6 bases and 3 bases, with 15 bases remaining between them. From germline, CDR1 is WSHSY and CDR2 SAAADI. The length of the CDR3 is 14 residues. The CDR3 loop reads CASSPGGFLYEQYF. DNA of the CDR3: TGCGCCAGCAGCCCCGGGGGATTTCTCTACGAGCAGTACTTC.

The V gene is TRBV28, the J gene TRBJ1-2; TRBD1 might be the D (5 bases). Per the germline V gene, CDR1 is MDHEN and CDR2 is SYDVKM. The CDR3 totals 12 residues. Trimming took 6 bases from V and 4 from J, leaving 9 bases between them. The DNA of the CDR3 is TGTGCCAGCAGCCAGGGTTTCTATGGCTACACCTTC. Its protein is CASSQGFYGYTF.

The CDR3 spells CAWSVRFRTLNTEAFF. CDR3 nucleotides: TGTGCCTGGAGTGTACGGTTCCGGACATTGAACACTGAAGCTTTCTTT. The chain recombines TRBV30 with TRBJ1-1, with D maybe TRBD1 (5 bases). V lost 0 bases and J lost 0, with 14 bases in between. The CDR3 loop spans 16 amino acids. Germline V gene lookup returns CDR1 GTSNPN and CDR2 SVGIG (reference sequence).

The rearrangement uses TRBV7-9 and TRBJ1-3; D remains unclear. Per the germline V gene, CDR1 is SEHNR and CDR2 is FQNEAQ (reference sequence). The CDR3 consists of 15 residues. V shed 0 bases and J shed 4 bases, with 10 bases lying between them. DNA of the CDR3: TGTGCCAGCAGCTTAGCGCTCAGGCGCGGAAACACCATATATTTT. It translates to CASSLALRRGNTIYF.

The CDR3 coding sequence is TGTGCCAGCAGCGGCGACAGAACTCAGCCCCAGCATTTT. This sequence encodes CASSGDRTQPQHF. The rearrangement uses TRBV2 and TRBJ1-5; maybe TRBD1 (5 bases). Deletions cut 6 bases from V and 6 bases from J, with 12 bases between. Germline V lookup: CDR1 SNHLY, CDR2 FYNNEI. CDR3 length: 13 residues.

In DNA, the CDR3 is TGTGCCAGCAGTTACCTACGAGCCGGGACAGACTACGAGCAGTACTTC. Its protein product is CASSYLRAGTDYEQYF. This chain connects TRBV6-5 to TRBJ2-7, with TRBD1 matching over 7 bases. From germline, CDR1 is MNHEY and CDR2 SVGAGI. Unmatched junction bases numbered 10, after V lost 2 bases and J lost 3 bases. There are 16 residues in the CDR3.

The J gene is TRBJ2-2, the V gene TRBV3-1 (or the pseudogene TRBV3-2); TRBD2 matches 7 bases. This CDR3 spans 14 amino acids. Germline V CDR1 and CDR2: LGHDT, YNNKEL (reference sequence). The junction had 4 bases not matched to a gene; V was cut back by 3 bases and J by 6 bases. In nucleotides, the CDR3 is TGTGCCAGCAGCCAGGGACTATCTCCCGGGGAGCTGTTTTTT. Translation gives CASSQGLSPGELFF.

The rearrangement uses TRBV6-5 and TRBJ1-5; unclear D gene. This CDR3 has 16 residues. With 4 bases removed from V and 11 bases from J, the gap between germline ends came to 24 bases. Looked up from germline, CDR1 is MNHEY and CDR2 is SVGAGI. This CDR3 reads CASSSLPGGPLTSQHF. CDR3 nucleotides: TGTGCCAGCAGTTCACTTCCGGGAGGGCCCCTTACCTCCCAGCATTTT.

The genes are TRBV28 and TRBJ1-1; D perhaps matches TRBD1 (5 bases). The V gene lost 10 bases and the J gene lost 2 bases, with 8 bases spanning the gap. CDR1 is MDHEN, CDR2 SYDVKM, per germline. The CDR3 contains 11 residues. The CDR3 spells CATQGNTEAFF. CDR3 bases: TGTGCCACCCAGGGTAACACTGAAGCTTTCTTT.

This chain links TRBV28 with TRBJ1-4; D perhaps matches TRBD1 (5 bases). This CDR3 has 15 amino acids. Germline CDR1 reads MDHEN; CDR2 reads SYDVKM. With 4 bases removed from V and 5 bases from J, the gap between germline ends came to 14 bases. The CDR3 loop reads CASSSPREGNEKLFF. Here the CDR3 DNA reads TGTGCCAGCAGTTCGCCCCGAGAGGGGAATGAAAAACTGTTTTTT.